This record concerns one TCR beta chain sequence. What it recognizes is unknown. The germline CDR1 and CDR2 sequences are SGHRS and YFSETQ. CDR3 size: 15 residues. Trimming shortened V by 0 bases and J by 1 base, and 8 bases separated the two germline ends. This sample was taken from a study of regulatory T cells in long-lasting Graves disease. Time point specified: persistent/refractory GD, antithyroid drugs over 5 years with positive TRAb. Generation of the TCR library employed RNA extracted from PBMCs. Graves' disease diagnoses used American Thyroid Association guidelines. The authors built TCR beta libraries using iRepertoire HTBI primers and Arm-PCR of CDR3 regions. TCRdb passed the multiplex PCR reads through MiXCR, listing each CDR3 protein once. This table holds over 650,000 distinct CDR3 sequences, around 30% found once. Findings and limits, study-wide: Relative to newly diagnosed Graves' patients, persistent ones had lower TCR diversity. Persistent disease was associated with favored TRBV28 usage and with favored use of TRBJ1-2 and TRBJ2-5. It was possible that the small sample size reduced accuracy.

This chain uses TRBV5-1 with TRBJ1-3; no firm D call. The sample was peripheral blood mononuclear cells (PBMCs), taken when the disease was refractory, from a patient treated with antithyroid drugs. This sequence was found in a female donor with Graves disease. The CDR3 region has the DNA TGCGCCAGCAGCTTGGATCCAGGATCTGGAAACACCATATATTTT. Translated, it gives CASSLDPGSGNTIYF.